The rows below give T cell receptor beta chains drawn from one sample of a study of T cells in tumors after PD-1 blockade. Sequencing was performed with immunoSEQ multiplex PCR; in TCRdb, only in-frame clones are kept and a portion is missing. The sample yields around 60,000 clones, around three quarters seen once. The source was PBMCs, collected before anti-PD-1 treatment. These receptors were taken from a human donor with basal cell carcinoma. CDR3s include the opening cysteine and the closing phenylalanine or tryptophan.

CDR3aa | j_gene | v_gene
CASSIGQGNGYTF | TRBJ1-2 | TRBV6-5
CASRPWGGKSYEQYF | TRBJ2-7 | TRBV6-5
CATSRDRALNEKLFF | TRBJ1-4 | TRBV15
CASSVATSGGLSTDTQYF | TRBJ2-3 | TRBV9
CAWSVDSFNQPQHF | TRBJ1-5 | TRBV30
CASSQGGTRSYEQYF | TRBJ2-7 | TRBV4-1
CASSYQGLGNQPQHF | TRBJ1-5 | TRBV5-4
CASSLWGSGANVLTF | TRBJ2-6 | TRBV5-1
CASSPPKGQALLYEQYF | TRBJ2-7 | TRBV18
CASSWGTGTGNTIYF | TRBJ1-3 | TRBV3-1/TRBV3-2
CASSSPGQVSSYEQYF | TRBJ2-7 | TRBV27
CASSQNRGRGQFF | TRBJ2-1 | TRBV3-1/TRBV3-2
CASSLISLYNEQFF | TRBJ2-1 | TRBV7-9
CASSYWRMNTEAFF | TRBJ1-1 | TRBV6-6
CASTVSGNTIYF | TRBJ1-3 | TRBV6-5
CASSPLPGGLTTDTQYF | TRBJ2-3 | TRBV6-6
CASSDGGREQYF | TRBJ2-7 | TRBV6-1
CASSLEVVDTQYF | TRBJ2-3 | TRBV5-1
CASSPGTAQETQYF | TRBJ2-5 | TRBV7-8
CASSLGLATSTDTQYF | TRBJ2-3 | TRBV11-3
CSVEPRDRETEAFF | TRBJ1-1 | TRBV29-1
CASSQTGTNEKLFF | TRBJ1-4 | TRBV4-1
CASSVTTGGSNEKLFF | TRBJ1-4 | TRBV18
CASSPTGSSYEQYF | TRBJ2-7 | TRBV5-6
CASSSNNSPLHF | TRBJ1-6 | TRBV5-4
CASSLWAPVSGELFF | TRBJ2-2 | TRBV28
CASSLEDSTYEQYF | TRBJ2-7 | TRBV4-1
CASSLTSGATETQYF | TRBJ2-5 | TRBV7-9
CASRFSNSGNTIYF | TRBJ1-3 | TRBV5-1
CASSLSSQRDTIYF | TRBJ1-3 | TRBV11-3
CASSPQPGRGTDTQYF | TRBJ2-3 | TRBV6-4
CASSLWGVRGNLTDTQYF | TRBJ2-3 | TRBV27
CASSKSEGEETQYF | TRBJ2-5 | TRBV21-1
CAWRRTANTEAFF | TRBJ1-1 | TRBV30
CAWSAGDAGNTIYF | TRBJ1-3 | TRBV30
CATSGQAYNEQFF | TRBJ2-1 | TRBV25-1
CAWSVSGNTIYF | TRBJ1-3 | TRBV30
CASSLVRPSNYGYTF | TRBJ1-2 | TRBV5-8
CASSLAPLAGGVGGELFF | TRBJ2-2 | TRBV5-6
CAIRRSQGAIGELFF | TRBJ2-2 | TRBV10-3
CASSAPGAGSDTQYF | TRBJ2-3 | TRBV5-4
CAWSIQDTQYF | TRBJ2-3 | TRBV30
CASSQDLGSANTEAFF | TRBJ1-1 | TRBV3-1/TRBV3-2
CASSQGAIGEQYF | TRBJ2-7 | TRBV19
CASSLVGTANTEAFF | TRBJ1-1 | TRBV5-8
CASSSGPSGYGYTF | TRBJ1-2 | TRBV27
CASSPRRSSTDTQYF | TRBJ2-3 | TRBV6-5
CASSLYSGSSYNEQFF | TRBJ2-1 | TRBV5-6
CASSLDPSGANVLTF | TRBJ2-6 | TRBV5-1
CASSWGVGQSYEQYF | TRBJ2-7 | TRBV5-6
CASSLGQRENSPLHF | TRBJ1-6 | TRBV5-8